The sequence of this T cell receptor beta chain was determined in a study of graft-versus-host responses after intestinal transplantation. Across the study: Recipients received multivisceral, liver-intestinal, or isolated intestinal transplants. Every recipient had anti-thymocyte globulin induction and three to four years of tacrolimus plus steroids. General study results and limits: Some patients had graft-donor T cell macrochimerism. In their allografts, the ratios of graft-versus-host to host-versus-graft T cell clones were high.

TCRdb's copy holds only in-frame clones and misses some; the assay was immunoSEQ multiplex PCR. This sample has 80,000 to 95,000 clones, with approximately 94% found just once. As to this clone: Its antigen is unknown.

The receptor's source is a human donor who received an intestinal transplant. Material: unstimulated CD8+ T cells sorted from spleen or lymph node cells, obtained before intestinal transplant.

The CDR3 sequence is CASSLASLGTDTQYF. The CDR3 nucleotides read TGTGCCAGCAGCTTAGCGAGCCTAGGCACAGATACGCAGTATTTT. The rearrangement links TRBV7-6 to TRBJ2-3; D gene unclear. V gave up 0 bases and J gave up 1 base, with 8 bases separating them. CDR1 is SGHVS and CDR2 is FNYEAQ in the germline V gene. The CDR3 is made up of 15 amino acids.